This T cell receptor beta chain was sequenced for a study of PD-1 blockade in classical Hodgkin lymphoma. Every one of the patients relapsed after autologous stem cell transplantation (brentuximab vedotin exposure was variable). With 6 bases removed from V and 10 bases from J, the gap between germline ends came to 18 bases. This CDR3 region has 14 residues. Germline assignment: CDR1 SEHNR and CDR2 FQNEAQ (reference sequence). Study results and caveats: Newly diagnosed patients had diversity similar to the baseline diversity of complete responders.

The data were produced by immunoSEQ multiplex PCR, yet TCRdb's version contains in-frame clones alone and is incomplete. Of 150,000 or so clones listed, approximately 80% are singletons. In its sample, this clone was seen a few times. Antigen unknown. This TCR was sampled from a human donor with classical Hodgkin lymphoma. The sample here was peripheral blood mononuclear cells (PBMCs), taken before the second cycle of nivolumab. V gene TRBV7-9 combines with J gene TRBJ1-4; the D gene is possibly TRBD1 (6 bases). The DNA for the CDR3 is TGTGCCAGCAGGGTACAGGGAGATTTGGGAAAACTGTTTTTT. Amino acid sequence: CASRVQGDLGKLFF.